The rows below give T cell receptor beta chains drawn from one sample of a study of OX40 agonist ivuxolimab in advanced cancers. Sequenced by immunoSEQ multiplex PCR; TCRdb stores in-frame clones only, minus some. The sample yields tens of thousands of clones, 80% to 90% seen once. The input for sequencing was CD4+ or CD8+ T cells sorted from blood, taken in a trial of the OX40 agonist ivuxolimab. These receptors were taken from an adult with an advanced solid tumor such as melanoma, head and neck, liver or kidney cancer. CDR3s include the opening cysteine and the closing phenylalanine or tryptophan. Each record gives: clone size, D gene, J gene, V gene, CDR3 protein, CDR3 DNA. D genes are given only for firm matches. Expanded clones are given a class, and other clones once, few, many or no size at all.

>-|-|TRBJ1-2|TRBV29-1
CSVEQNYGYTF
TGCAGCGTTGAACAGAACTATGGCTACACCTTC
>once|TRBD2|TRBJ2-3|TRBV2
CASSEERGLTDTQYF
TGTGCCAGCAGTGAGGAGCGGGGGCTCACAGATACGCAGTATTTT
>-|TRBD1|TRBJ1-5|TRBV19
CASSGQGDQPQHF
TGTGCCAGTAGCGGACAGGGGGATCAGCCCCAGCATTTT
>once|TRBD1|TRBJ1-2|TRBV6-1
CASSEGWTGSRGYTF
TGTGCCAGCAGTGAAGGATGGACAGGGAGTAGGGGCTACACCTTC
>-|-|TRBJ2-7|TRBV6-5
CASRRLGQPYEQYF
TGTGCCAGCCGCCGACTCGGCCAACCCTACGAGCAGTACTTC
>-|-|TRBJ2-3|TRBV11-2
CASSLVFTDTQYF
TGTGCCAGCAGCTTAGTCTTCACAGATACGCAGTATTTT
>-|-|TRBJ2-3|TRBV27
CASSPPDVSSTDTQYF
TGTGCCAGCAGTCCTCCGGACGTCTCTAGCACAGATACGCAGTATTTT
>-|-|TRBJ1-4|TRBV28
CASSPGTNEKLFF
TGTGCCAGCAGCCCAGGAACTAATGAAAAACTGTTTTTT
>-|-|TRBJ2-5|TRBV7-2
CASSLLIQKQETQYF
TGTGCCAGCAGCTTACTAATCCAAAAACAAGAGACCCAGTACTTC
>-|-|TRBJ1-2|TRBV28
CASSLTAVRYGYTF
TGTGCCAGCAGTTTAACAGCCGTGAGGTATGGCTACACCTTC
>-|-|TRBJ2-2|TRBV21-1
CASSKRACRGTGELFF
TGTGCCAGCAGCAAAAGAGCCTGTAGGGGGACCGGGGAGCTGTTTTTT
>-|TRBD1|TRBJ2-4|TRBV19
CASSIDGQEWAGRIQSKNIQYF
TGTGCCAGTAGTATAGATGGACAGGAATGGGCCGGGCGGATCCAGTCCAAAAACATTCAGTACTTC
>-|TRBD2|TRBJ2-1|TRBV11-2
CASSRGLAGGLLNEQFF
TGTGCCAGCAGCCGGGGACTAGCGGGAGGGCTACTCAATGAGCAGTTCTTC
>-|-|TRBJ2-2|TRBV18
CASSPLTSVSGTGELFF
TGTGCCAGCTCACCACTTACCAGCGTATCGGGCACCGGGGAGCTGTTTTTT
>-|TRBD1|TRBJ1-1|TRBV15
CATKDREENTEAFF
TGTGCCACCAAAGACAGGGAAGAGAACACTGAAGCTTTCTTT
>-|TRBD2|TRBJ2-1|TRBV6-1
CASTAGLAHEQFF
TGTGCCAGCACTGCTGGACTAGCCCATGAGCAGTTCTTC
>-|TRBD1|TRBJ1-2|TRBV11-2
CASRAIQGAKGDYGYTF
TGTGCCAGCAGAGCCATACAGGGGGCGAAGGGTGACTATGGCTACACCTTC
>-|-|TRBJ1-3|TRBV7-6
CASSLGRMSGNTIYF
TGTGCCAGCAGCTTAGGCAGGATGTCAGGAAACACCATATATTTT
>few|-|TRBJ2-1|TRBV4-1
CASSQDERREQFF
TGCGCCAGCAGCCAAGATGAAAGGAGGGAGCAGTTCTTC
>-|TRBD1|TRBJ2-5|TRBV5-4
CASSSRQGQETQYF
TGTGCCAGCAGCTCACGACAGGGGCAAGAGACCCAGTACTTC
>-|TRBD2|TRBJ2-3|TRBV18
CASSLSSGRDTDTQYF
TGTGCCAGCTCACTCTCTAGCGGGAGGGACACAGATACGCAGTATTTT
>-|-|TRBJ2-3|TRBV11-2
CASSPSRNTDTQYF
TGTGCCAGCAGCCCAAGCCGGAACACAGATACGCAGTATTTT
>-|-|TRBJ2-7|TRBV7-9
CASSLYRTANSYEQYF
TGTGCCAGCAGCTTGTATCGGACAGCAAACTCCTACGAGCAGTACTTC
>-|-|TRBJ1-1|TRBV6-6
CASSSGGGFGTEAFF
TGTGCCAGCAGTTCCGGGGGGGGGTTTGGCACTGAAGCTTTCTTT
>-|TRBD2|TRBJ2-1|TRBV18
CASSPISGSYNNEQFF
TGTGCCAGCTCACCTATCAGCGGGAGCTATAACAATGAGCAGTTCTTC
>-|TRBD2|TRBJ2-3|TRBV18
CASSPGGSTDTQYF
TGTGCCAGCTCGCCCGGGGGGAGCACAGATACGCAGTATTTT
>-|TRBD1|TRBJ2-7|TRBV19
CASSALPGQGYYEQYF
TGTGCCAGTAGTGCGCTCCCGGGACAGGGGTACTACGAGCAGTACTTC
>-|TRBD1|TRBJ1-1|TRBV5-4
CASSPGQDMNTEAFF
TGTGCCAGCAGCCCAGGACAGGACATGAACACTGAAGCTTTCTTT
>-|-|TRBJ1-1|TRBV28
CASSWPRGEGMNTEAFF
TGTGCCAGCAGCTGGCCTCGCGGGGAGGGTATGAACACTGAAGCTTTCTTT
>few|-|TRBJ2-7|TRBV5-5
CASSPRWDTNSYEQYF
TGTGCCAGCAGCCCTAGGTGGGACACCAATTCCTACGAGCAGTACTTC
>-|-|TRBJ2-1|TRBV1
CTSSQEGSAENSYNEQFF
TGCACCAGCAGCCAAGAGGGGTCGGCGGAAAACTCCTACAATGAGCAGTTCTTC
>-|-|TRBJ2-7|TRBV7-9
CASSHSDRLMDEQYF
TGTGCCAGCAGCCACTCTGACAGGCTCATGGACGAGCAGTACTTC
>once|-|TRBJ2-7|TRBV19
CASGMQVGTGAEQYF
TGTGCCAGTGGGATGCAAGTAGGTACAGGTGCCGAGCAGTACTTC
>-|TRBD1|TRBJ2-7|TRBV6-6
CASTSGTGVYEQYF
TGTGCCAGCACCTCCGGGACAGGCGTCTACGAGCAGTACTTC
>-|-|TRBJ1-5|TRBV6-5
CASRYREGQPQHF
TGTGCCAGCAGGTACAGGGAAGGGCAGCCCCAGCATTTT
>-|-|TRBJ2-3|TRBV2
CASSVNGMRGDTQYF
TGTGCCAGCAGTGTAAACGGGATGCGTGGAGATACGCAGTATTTT
>-|TRBD1|TRBJ2-7|TRBV19
CASSKFAQTGGPYEQYF
TGTGCCAGTAGCAAATTTGCCCAGACAGGGGGTCCCTACGAGCAGTACTTC
>-|TRBD2|TRBJ2-5|TRBV2
CASSRGVWETQYF
TGTGCCAGCAGCCGGGGGGTGTGGGAGACCCAGTACTTC
>few|-|TRBJ1-5|TRBV2
CASSAVNQNQPQHF
TGTGCCAGCAGTGCGGTCAACCAGAATCAGCCCCAGCATTTT
>-|TRBD2|TRBJ2-3|TRBV2
CASSASGRASTDTQYF
TGTGCCAGCAGTGCTAGCGGGAGGGCAAGCACAGATACGCAGTATTTT
>-|-|TRBJ1-4|TRBV5-6
CASSLGATNEKLFF
TGTGCCAGCAGCTTGGGTGCAACTAATGAAAAACTGTTTTTT
>-|-|TRBJ2-3|TRBV19
CASSIRAGTDTQYF
TGTGCCAGTAGTATTAGGGCTGGCACAGATACGCAGTATTTT
>-|-|TRBJ2-7|TRBV5-6
CASSLTDSSYEQYF
TGTGCCAGCAGCCTGACCGACAGCTCCTACGAGCAGTACTTC
>-|-|TRBJ2-5|TRBV2
CASSARGPGETQYF
TGTGCCAGCAGTGCCCGAGGGCCCGGAGAGACCCAGTACTTC
>-|-|TRBJ2-2|TRBV5-4
CASSLKEGTTGELFF
TGTGCCAGCAGCTTGAAAGAAGGGACCACCGGGGAGCTGTTTTTT
>-|-|TRBJ1-1|TRBV18
CASSRLVGAVEAFF
TGTGCCAGCTCACGATTAGTGGGGGCAGTTGAAGCTTTCTTT